This T cell receptor gamma chain was documented in a study of gamma delta lymphoproliferative disorders and STAT genes. Study overall: At least 50 ng of genomic DNA went into each LymphoTrack Dx TCRG Assay library. Delta-chain libraries followed the EuroClonality-NGS standard operating procedure.

Sequencing used genomic DNA taken from PBMCs of patients and controls. TCRdb re-processed the multiplex PCR reads via CATT. The sample shows approximately 680 gamma-chain clones, 9.6% of them seen only once. CDR1 EGSTGY and CDR2 YDSYTSSV come from the germline V gene. The CDR3 consists of 11 residues. This clone is medium-sized by share. The sample consisted of blood. The J segment was not called; the V segment is TRGV4. The source is a human donor in good health. The CDR3: CATWDGLRKLF. The CDR3 DNA follows: TGTGCCACCTGGGATGGGCTAAGAAAACTCTTT.